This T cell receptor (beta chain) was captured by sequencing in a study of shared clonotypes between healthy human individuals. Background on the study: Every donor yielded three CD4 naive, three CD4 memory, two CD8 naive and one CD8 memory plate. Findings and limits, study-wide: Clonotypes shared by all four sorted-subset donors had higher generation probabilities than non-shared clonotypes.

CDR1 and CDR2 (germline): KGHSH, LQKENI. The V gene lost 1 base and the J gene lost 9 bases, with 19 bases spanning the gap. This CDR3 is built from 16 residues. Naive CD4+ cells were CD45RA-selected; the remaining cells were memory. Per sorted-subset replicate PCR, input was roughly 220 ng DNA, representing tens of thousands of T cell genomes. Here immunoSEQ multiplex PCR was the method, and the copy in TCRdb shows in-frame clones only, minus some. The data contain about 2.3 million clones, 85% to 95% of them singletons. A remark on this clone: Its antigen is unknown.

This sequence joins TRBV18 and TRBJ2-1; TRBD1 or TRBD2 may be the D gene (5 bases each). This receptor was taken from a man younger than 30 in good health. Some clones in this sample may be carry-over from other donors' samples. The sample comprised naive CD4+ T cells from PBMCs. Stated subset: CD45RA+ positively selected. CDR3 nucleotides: TGTGCCAGCTCACCACAAACAAGTGGGGGTGGTGGTGAGCAGTTCTTC. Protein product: CASSPQTSGGGGEQFF.